The 30 T cell receptor beta chains presented below share a single source sample, sequenced in a study of blood T cell repertoires in COVID-19. Sequencing used immunoSEQ multiplex PCR; TCRdb keeps in-frame clones, though not all of them. The table shows about 230,000 clones, with 65% to 85% occurring only once. The sequenced material came from peripheral blood. All receptors come from a woman of 80 years or more with acute or convalescent COVID-19.

The CDR3 sequence: CAISALLQGEDGYTF. The CDR3 coding sequence is TGTGCCATCAGTGCTCTCCTACAGGGTGAGGATGGCTACACCTTC. The chain carries TRBV10-3 and TRBJ1-2; D is possibly TRBD1 (6 bases). The length of the CDR3 is 15 residues. Germline V gives CDR1 ENHRY, CDR2 SYGVKD. V lost 4 bases to trimming and J lost 6 bases, with 18 bases between them.

The J gene is TRBJ2-4, the V gene TRBV6-2 or TRBV6-3; 9 bases align to TRBD1. This CDR3 has 18 residues. Germline assignment: CDR1 MNHEY and CDR2 SVGEGT. V shed 2 bases, J shed 0 bases, and the junction held 8 bases outside the gene matches. The CDR3, as DNA: TGTGCCAGCAGTTACCGGGGACAGGGTATGAGAGCCAAAAACATTCAGTACTTC. It specifies CASSYRGQGMRAKNIQYF.

The chain is built from TRBV3-1 (or the pseudogene TRBV3-2) and TRBJ1-2, with a possible D match to TRBD1 (6 bases). The CDR3 extends over 15 amino acids. Trimming took off 4 bases at V and 3 bases at J, with 15 bases between the two ends. CDR1 and CDR2 from the germline V gene are LGHDT and YNNKEL (reference sequence). CDR3 residues: CASSRGAGVDYGYTF. The CDR3 DNA is TGTGCCAGCAGCCGAGGGGCAGGGGTAGACTATGGCTACACCTTC.

This clone was recorded a few times. The CDR3 sequence: CASRPPGHIYGYTF. The CDR3 DNA reads as TGTGCCAGCAGGCCACCGGGACACATCTATGGCTACACCTTC. This chain links TRBV6-5 with TRBJ1-2; a weak D match, TRBD1 (6 bases). Trimming left V 6 bases short and J 4 bases short, with 15 bases between. The length of the CDR3 is 14 residues. Germline loops: CDR1 MNHEY, CDR2 SVGAGI.

The CDR3 loop reads CASSPGTPGSMNTEAFF. CDR3 sequence (DNA): TGTGCCAGCAGCCCTGGGACACCGGGGTCCATGAACACTGAAGCTTTCTTT. The V and J genes are TRBV5-4 and TRBJ1-1; a possible D gene is TRBD1 (6 bases). This CDR3 region has 17 residues. The germline V gene encodes CDR1 SGHNT and CDR2 YYREEE (reference sequence). Trimming removed 4 bases at V and 0 bases at J, with 19 bases between.

This clone was picked up one time. The gene calls are TRBV5-1 and TRBJ1-3; D not certain. V was trimmed by 0 bases and J by 4 bases, leaving 8 bases between them. This CDR3 comprises 14 residues. The V gene's germline CDR1 is SGHRS and CDR2 YFSETQ. CDR3 DNA sequence: TGCGCCAGCAGCTTGGTCGGGGAGGGAAACACCATATATTTT. Protein: CASSLVGEGNTIYF.

The rearrangement uses TRBV3-1 (or the pseudogene TRBV3-2) and TRBJ1-1; D unclear. The V end lost 0 bases, the J end lost 6 bases, and 11 bases lay between the germline ends. The germline gives CDR1 LGHDT, CDR2 YNNKEL (reference sequence). CDR3 length equals 14 residues. In DNA form, the CDR3 reads TGTGCCAGCAGCCAAGATTTTGGGCGCCCTGAAGCTTTCTTT. It codes for CASSQDFGRPEAFF.

The chain combines TRBV18 with TRBJ2-7; possible D gene TRBD1, 5 bases. Trimming left V 0 bases short and J 1 base short, with 7 bases between. CDR1 and CDR2 (germline): KGHSH, LQKENI. This CDR3 comprises 14 residues. In nucleotides, the CDR3 is TGTGCCAGCTCACCACCGACAGTATCCTACGAGCAGTACTTC. Encoded protein: CASSPPTVSYEQYF. The complete variable domain, with remaining parts taken from reference TRBV18 and TRBJ2-7, reads NAGVMQNPRHLVRRRGQEARLRCSPMKGHSHVYWYRQLPEEGLKFMVYLQKENIIDESGMPKERFSAEFPKEGPSILRIQQVVRGDSAAYFCASSPPTVSYEQYFGPGTRLTVT.

The chain joins TRBV3-1 (or the pseudogene TRBV3-2) to TRBJ1-1; 7 positions match TRBD1. The CDR3 has 12 residues. The ends lost 3 bases at V and 11 bases at J; junction bases unmatched: 6. Germline assignment: CDR1 LGHDT and CDR2 YNNKEL (reference sequence). The CDR3 reads CASSQEDRMAFF. CDR3 DNA: TGTGCCAGCAGCCAGGAGGACAGGATGGCTTTCTTT.

The chain recombines TRBV28 with TRBJ1-2, with D perhaps matching TRBD1 (5 bases). The CDR3 extends over 13 amino acids. Germline CDR1 MDHEN, CDR2 SYDVKM. The V end was cut by 3 bases, the J end by 2 bases, with 7 bases between. CDR3 region: CASSLGLNYGYTF. In DNA, the CDR3 is TGTGCCAGCAGTTTGGGGCTGAACTATGGCTACACCTTC.

The table lists this clone with a count of one. The chain employs TRBV14 and TRBJ2-1; 7 nucleotides match TRBD2. This CDR3 is 16 amino acids long. Looked up from germline, CDR1 is SGHDN and CDR2 is FVKESK. Trimming removed 4 bases from V and 4 bases from J; junction bases left unmatched: 10. The CDR3 spells CASSPLGGREYNEQFF. CDR3 DNA: TGTGCCAGCAGCCCCCTTGGCGGGAGAGAATACAATGAGCAGTTCTTC. The full variable domain, completed using reference TRBV14 and TRBJ2-1, is EAGVTQFPSHSVIEKGQTVTLRCDPISGHDNLYWYRRVMGKEIKFLLHFVKESKQDESGMPNNRFLAERTGGTYSTLKVQPAELEDSGVYFCASSPLGGREYNEQFFGPGTRLTVL.

The chain carries TRBV30 and TRBJ2-7, with 7 positions matching TRBD1. Germline V CDR1 and CDR2: GTSNPN, SVGIG (reference sequence). V shed 0 bases, J shed 2 bases, and the junction held 4 bases outside the gene matches. The CDR3 length is 14 residues. CDR3 sequence (DNA): TGTGCCTGGAGTGTAAGGGGGCCCGCCTACGAGCAGTACTTC. This translates into CAWSVRGPAYEQYF.

This chain links TRBV6-6 with TRBJ1-1, with 7 bases lining up with TRBD1. The V gene end was trimmed by 5 bases and the J gene end by 5 bases; junction bases not matched to a gene: 11. The CDR3 length is 15 residues. Germline CDR1 is MNHNY and CDR2 is SVGAGI (reference sequence). The CDR3 reads CASSQNTGVVTEAFF. The CDR3 coding sequence is TGTGCCAGCAGTCAAAACACAGGGGTAGTTACTGAAGCTTTCTTT.

Here the CDR3 reads CASSRTGVPNQPQHF. The CDR3 nucleotides are TGTGCCAGCAGCCGGACAGGGGTTCCCAATCAGCCCCAGCATTTT. The chain recombines TRBV5-8 with TRBJ1-5; 9 nucleotides match TRBD1. Germline trimming cut 4 bases from V and 3 bases from J; bases unmatched to any gene: 5. Germline values: CDR1 SGHTS, CDR2 YDEGEE. The CDR3 covers 15 residues.

This clone was counted a single time. This chain joins TRBV19 and TRBJ2-7; 8 bases agree with TRBD1. Losses at the gene ends were 5 bases for V and 5 bases for J; bases not matched to a gene: 11. There are 15 residues in the CDR3. Germline V gene data show CDR1 as LNHDA and CDR2 as SQIVND (reference sequence). The CDR3 nucleotides read TGTGCCAGTAGTGCTTGGGGGCAGGGGGCCCACGAGCAGTACTTC. Encoded protein: CASSAWGQGAHEQYF.

The chain uses TRBV3-1 (or the pseudogene TRBV3-2) and TRBJ1-4; TRBD1 matches at 9 bases. CDR3 size: 17 residues. Per the germline V gene, CDR1 is LGHDT and CDR2 is YNNKEL (reference sequence). The ends lost 3 bases at V and 9 bases at J; junction bases unmatched: 14. The CDR3 DNA reads TGTGCCAGCAGCCACTCCGACAGGGGGGGACCCAATCAAAAACTGTTTTTT. Translated: CASSHSDRGGPNQKLFF.

The table lists this clone with a few counts. The chain uses TRBV5-1 and TRBJ2-7; TRBD1 matches at 10 bases. J was trimmed by 2 bases and V by 4 bases; bases with no gene match: 3. The CDR3 length is 14 residues. Germline CDR1 SGHRS, CDR2 YFSETQ. The CDR3 sequence is CASSRDRGTYEQYF. The CDR3 DNA sequence: TGCGCCAGCAGCCGGGACAGGGGTACCTACGAGCAGTACTTC.

The genes are TRBV19 and TRBJ1-5, with 11 nucleotides matching TRBD1. This CDR3 has 16 amino acids. V lost 4 bases, J lost 7 bases, and 9 bases stayed unmatched. The germline V gene has CDR1 LNHDA and CDR2 SQIVND (reference sequence). The CDR3 sequence: CASSTSRTGGRQPQHF. CDR3 nucleotides: TGTGCCAGTAGTACTTCTCGGACAGGGGGCCGCCAGCCCCAGCATTTT.

The chain recombines TRBV3-1 (or the pseudogene TRBV3-2) with TRBJ2-3, with TRBD2 matching 15 bases. Germline V gene sequence: CDR1 LGHDT, CDR2 YNNKEL (reference sequence). Trimming took 4 bases from V and 5 from J; bases not matched to a gene: 4. This CDR3 has 16 amino acids. CDR3 bases: TGTGCCAGCAGCCCTAGGACTAGCGGGGGGGGAGATACGCAGTATTTT. As protein: CASSPRTSGGGDTQYF.

The J gene is TRBJ2-1, the V gene TRBV14, with TRBD2 as a possible D gene (6 bases). Trimming removed 0 bases from V and 5 bases from J, with 20 bases in between. The germline V gene encodes CDR1 SGHDN and CDR2 FVKESK. This CDR3 is built from 18 residues. Written as DNA, the CDR3 is TGTGCCAGCAGCCAAGATCCTCGTAGGCTAGCGTTCAACAATGAGCAGTTCTTC. It is translated as CASSQDPRRLAFNNEQFF. Based on the CDR3 plus reference TRBV14 and TRBJ2-1, the full variable domain is EAGVTQFPSHSVIEKGQTVTLRCDPISGHDNLYWYRRVMGKEIKFLLHFVKESKQDESGMPNNRFLAERTGGTYSTLKVQPAELEDSGVYFCASSQDPRRLAFNNEQFFGPGTRLTVL.

The chain links TRBV19 to TRBJ2-7, with TRBD1 identical over 11 bases. The V segment lost 1 base and the J segment 2 bases; nucleotides outside the gene matches: 4. This CDR3 region has 16 residues. Germline CDR1 LNHDA, CDR2 SQIVND (reference sequence). The CDR3 is CASSIAGTGGTYEQYF. CDR3 bases: TGTGCCAGTAGTATAGCAGGGACAGGGGGGACCTACGAGCAGTACTTC.

The chain couples TRBV6-5 to TRBJ2-7; possibly TRBD1 for D (6 bases). Trimming left V 6 bases short and J 2 bases short, with 14 bases between. The CDR3 sequence is 14 residues long. The germline V gene encodes CDR1 MNHEY and CDR2 SVGAGI. CDR3 amino acids: CASSRSRGPYEQYF. Written as DNA, the CDR3 is TGTGCCAGCAGCCGCAGCAGGGGACCCTACGAGCAGTACTTC.

The chain has TRBV12-5 and TRBJ1-5, with D perhaps matching TRBD1 (5 bases). V shed 7 bases and J shed 5 bases, with 18 bases lying between them. Germline V gene sequence: CDR1 LGHNT, CDR2 FRNRAP. The CDR3 has 15 residues. In nucleotides, the CDR3 is TGTGCTAGTGCCTTACCTGGGGGGGGACATCAGCCCCAGCATTTT. Protein sequence: CASALPGGGHQPQHF.

This chain connects TRBV7-3 to TRBJ2-5; 14 nucleotides match TRBD2. V dropped 4 bases and J dropped 2; count of bases not matched to a gene: 3. Germline V gives CDR1 SGHTA, CDR2 FQGTGA. CDR3 length equals 16 residues. DNA for the CDR3: TGTGCCAGCAGCTCAGGACTAGCGGGAGGTCAAGAGACCCAGTACTTC. Amino acid sequence: CASSSGLAGGQETQYF.

This CDR3 reads CAITRTGDYGYTF. CDR3 bases: TGTGCCATCACCCGGACAGGGGACTATGGCTACACCTTC. V and J are TRBV10-3 and TRBJ1-2; 9 bases line up with TRBD1. The CDR3 covers 13 residues. J was trimmed by 3 bases and V by 7 bases; bases with no gene match: 3. Per the germline V gene, CDR1 is ENHRY and CDR2 is SYGVKD.

This chain uses TRBV6-1 with TRBJ2-1; 9 bases match TRBD2. CDR3 length: 16 residues. CDR1 and CDR2 from the germline V gene are MNHNS and SASEGT. V lost 1 base and J lost 13; bases outside the gene matches: 14. CDR3 bases: TGTGCCAGCAGTGAAGACTGGAGGATAGCGGGAGTAGATCAGTTCTTC. As protein: CASSEDWRIAGVDQFF.

The chain has TRBV27 and TRBJ2-7, with 8 bases that match TRBD1. CDR1 is MNHEY and CDR2 is SMNVEV in the germline V gene (reference sequence). With 5 bases clipped from V and 2 bases from J, the junction kept 2 bases outside the gene matches. This CDR3 is built from 13 residues. The CDR3 here is CASSTGGTYEQYF. For the CDR3, the DNA is TGTGCCAGCAGTACAGGGGGTACCTACGAGCAGTACTTC.

The chain links TRBV11-3 to TRBJ2-1; 14 bases align to TRBD2. Trimming at V came to 5 bases and at J to 6 bases, leaving 9 bases not matched to a gene. Per the germline V gene, CDR1 is SGHNT and CDR2 is YENEEA. The CDR3 is 17 residues long. DNA for the CDR3: TGTGCCAGCAGCGCCGGGACTAGCGGGAGAGGTAGCAATGAGCAGTTCTTC. The encoded protein is CASSAGTSGRGSNEQFF.

The chain joins TRBV7-7 to TRBJ2-3, with 8 bases lining up with TRBD2. The CDR3 spans 15 residues. In germline, CDR1 is SSHAT, CDR2 FNYEAQ (reference sequence). V shed 5 bases and J 4 bases; nucleotides not matched to a gene: 8. For the CDR3, the DNA is TGTGCCAGCAGCCGGGGGGGAGGGAGCGCAGATACGCAGTATTTT. It is translated as CASSRGGGSADTQYF.

The chain has TRBV19 and TRBJ2-5; 8 nucleotides agree with TRBD2. Germline assignment: CDR1 LNHDA and CDR2 SQIVND (reference sequence). The CDR3 contains 15 residues. Trimming at V came to 4 bases and at J to 2 bases, leaving 6 bases not matched to a gene. The CDR3 region is CASSRASGLQETQYF. DNA of the CDR3: TGTGCCAGTAGTAGGGCTAGCGGGTTACAAGAGACCCAGTACTTC.